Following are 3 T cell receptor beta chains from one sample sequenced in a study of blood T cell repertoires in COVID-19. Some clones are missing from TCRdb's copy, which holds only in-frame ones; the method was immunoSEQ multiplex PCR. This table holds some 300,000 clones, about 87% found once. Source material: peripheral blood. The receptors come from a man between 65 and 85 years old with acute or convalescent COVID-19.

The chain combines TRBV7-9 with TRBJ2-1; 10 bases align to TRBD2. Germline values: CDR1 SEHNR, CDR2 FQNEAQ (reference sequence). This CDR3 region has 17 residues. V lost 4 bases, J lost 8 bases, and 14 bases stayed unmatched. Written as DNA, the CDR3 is TGTGCCAGCAGCTCGACTATCACTAGCGGGATTAGGGATGAGCAGTTCTTC. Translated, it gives CASSSTITSGIRDEQFF.

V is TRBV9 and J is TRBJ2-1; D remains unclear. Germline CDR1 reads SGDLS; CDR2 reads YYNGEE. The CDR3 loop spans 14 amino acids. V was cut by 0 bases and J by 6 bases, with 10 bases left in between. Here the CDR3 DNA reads TGTGCCAGCAGCGTAGGCGGAAATGGCAATGAGCAGTTCTTC. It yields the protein CASSVGGNGNEQFF.

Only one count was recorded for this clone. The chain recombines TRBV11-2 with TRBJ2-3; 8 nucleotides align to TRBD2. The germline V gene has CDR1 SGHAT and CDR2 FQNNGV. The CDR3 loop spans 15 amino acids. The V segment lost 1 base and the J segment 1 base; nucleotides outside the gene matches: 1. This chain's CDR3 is CASSLGGGRTDTQYF. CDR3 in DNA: TGTGCCAGCAGCTTAGGCGGGGGGCGCACAGATACGCAGTATTTT.